This entry features one T cell receptor beta chain sequence. Its specificity is unknown. This entry is derived from a study of T cells after yellow fever vaccination. The wider study: For low cell numbers, libraries were made with SMART-Seq v4 Ultra Low Input.

Study results and limitations: The booster saw the reappearance of most primary-vaccination clones (roughly 96% CD4, roughly 87% CD8). Weaker in magnitude, the secondary response showed a faster peak on day 5 versus 15.

5'RACE template switching generated TCR cDNA, adding a universal primer site and UMIs. One entry per CDR3 protein, called by TCRdb with MiXCR from the 5' RACE reads. The sample contains 500,000 to 650,000 distinct CDR3 sequences, around an eighth of which appear only once. The source was PBMCs, collected on the day of the yellow fever booster vaccination. The receptor was derived from a man aged 25-45 years who received the YFV17D yellow fever vaccine.

CDR3 protein: CASSSLTSGNRRNTDTQYF. CDR3 DNA: TGTGCCAGCAGTTCCCTAACTAGCGGGAACCGCCGGAACACAGATACGCAGTATTTT. The rearrangement links TRBV12-3 or TRBV12-4 to TRBJ2-3, with 10 bases aligning to TRBD2. The CDR3 consists of 19 residues. The trim removed 4 bases at V and 2 bases at J, leaving 15 bases unmatched.